This T cell receptor (beta chain) stems from a study of regulatory T cells in long-lasting Graves disease (dated by TCRdb to about 2021). Regarding the complete study: In the newly diagnosed Graves' disease group, patients had been taking antithyroid drugs for less than 3 months. Patients with persistent Graves' disease were compared with patients with newly diagnosed Graves' disease using TCR sequencing and RNA sequencing of peripheral blood. The study was registered as a clinical trial and conducted in China. TCR sequencing covered about 13 persistent and approximately 20 newly diagnosed Graves' disease patients, 33 samples in total. What the research found in general, with its limitations: Because the primary lesion, thyroid tissue, could not be accessed, the study looked at peripheral blood alone. TRBV28, TRBJ1-2 and TRBJ2-5 were preferentially used in persistent disease, while TRBV20-1 and TRBJ2-1 were favored in newly diagnosed disease. Sequencing and analysis were restricted to the TCR beta chain. More public clonotypes were shared among persistent patients (roughly 2,700) than among newly diagnosed patients (966). Compared with newly diagnosed patients, persistent Graves' disease patients had lower TCR Shannon entropy and fewer highly expanded clones, which suggests clonal expansion. As a limitation, the authors acknowledged that the small sample size may reduce accuracy.

The time point label on this specimen signifies: newly diagnosed GD, antithyroid drugs for less than 3 months. For both TCR sequencing and RNA sequencing, RNA was extracted from PBMCs using TRIzol. The diagnosis of Graves' disease was made according to American Thyroid Association guidelines. Patients were recruited from an endocrinology department in Xi'an, China. Each patient gave 9 to 10 milliliters of peripheral blood, collected in an EDTA anticoagulant tube. PBMCs were isolated by Ficoll Paque Plus density gradient separation without further T cell sorting. RNA quality was checked with an Agilent 2100 Bioanalyzer and agarose gel, and concentration with a NanoDrop 2000. Per the germline V gene, SGHRS is the CDR1 and YFSETQ is the CDR2. From the cysteine through the phenylalanine, the CDR3 covers 19 amino acids. The entry retains the CDR3 DNA only, 57 bases that are in frame from base 1. Trimming removed 5 bases from V and 2 bases from J; the gene matches leave 18 bases unexplained.

In this sample, this clonotype turned up a few times. Its specific antigen is unknown. Base quality data are lacking; no much larger clone is found one base away. Library preparation employed multiplex PCR. The reads were generated on an Illumina HiSeq 4000. iRepertoire HTBI primers and Arm-PCR amplification of CDR3 regions were used to construct TCR beta libraries. PCR products were gel purified before sequencing. Under the source paper's analysis protocol: Across samples, 60 to 70 TRBV and around 15 TRBJ segments were identified and used for gene usage analysis of CDR3 amino acid clonotypes. COPE and FqMerger were used to merge filtered high-quality paired reads into contigs. Contigs were aligned with BLAST to IMGT TRBV, TRBD and TRBJ reference genes, and CDR3 was defined per IMGT. Clonotypes above 0.1% frequency were classified as highly expanded clones. Repertoire diversity was measured by Shannon entropy, and V-J evenness by the Gini coefficient. Public clonotypes were defined as clonotypes shared by more than one individual. The public sequencing data were trimmed at Q25 with fastp and processed into clonotypes with MiXCR by TCRdb, which kept only in-frame beta chains. Entries are consolidated by CDR3 protein sequence, retaining the most common genes and DNA. TCRdb's processing, not the authors', yielded these V and J calls. This sample gives about 460,000 distinct CDR3 sequences in total; roughly 15% of them show up just once. The biggest ten clones account for approximately 19% of the sample.

This same sample was also part of a study on T cells in Graves' hyperthyroidism and ophthalmopathy. The second investigation adds: A patient counted as having stable Graves' hyperthyroidism if no progression to ophthalmopathy occurred over 18 months of follow-up. The hyperthyroidism patients were between 18 and 65 years old and newly diagnosed, with a disease duration of less than 2 months. The study excluded patients with uncontrolled infections, other autoimmune diseases, pregnancy or lactation. Diagnoses were established on the basis of clinical symptoms, serum thyroxine and TRAb, thyroid ultrasound, and orbital computed tomography. The first round of RT-PCR for the TCR CDR3 was performed with the HTBI primer set and the Qiagen OneStep RT-PCR kit. Most expanded thyroid clonotypes (frequency above 0.001) were also detected in blood, a finding suggesting that blood repertoires may reflect thyroid immune responses. A model built on a 13 V-J signature distinguished ophthalmopathy from stable hyperthyroidism, reaching about 88% sensitivity and 81.08% specificity in cross-validation and 80%/75% in testing. In validation, the model predicted progression to ophthalmopathy a median of approximately 6.3 months before onset, with over 60% sensitivity and 72.22% specificity. To identify TCR V-J signatures that set the groups apart, the researchers used a discovery cohort of 100 patients, made up of about 44 with Graves' ophthalmopathy and 55 to 65 with stable Graves' hyperthyroidism. An independent validation cohort of under 20 hyperthyroidism patients and about 16 patients who later progressed to ophthalmopathy tested prospective prediction of ophthalmopathy. The 95 to 100 discovery patients were randomly divided into training and test sets at a 7:3 ratio. Thyroid tissue and blood T-cell repertoires from six Graves' hyperthyroidism patients were also compared in the study. After sampling, hyperthyroidism patients received methimazole starting at 30 mg daily, and ophthalmopathy patients received high-dose intravenous methylprednisolone. A second multiplex PCR round built the libraries, followed by size selection and purification. Sequencing of the libraries was done on an Illumina HiSeq2000 using paired-end 100 bp reads. SOAPnuke was used to process the raw data, throwing out any read that contained adapters or uncalled bases, had a mean Phred below 15, or lacked an exact constant-primer or identifier match. High-quality paired reads were merged with COPE v1.2.5, and unique nucleotide sequences were defined as clonotypes. Clonotypes were aligned to IMGT TRBV, TRBD and TRBJ reference segments using MiTCR v1.1. The analysis included only V-J combinations with a frequency above 0.0001, which together covered 98% to 99.2% of the repertoires. The TCS score was defined as the ratio of F50 (clonal expansion) to E x V (chaos), calculated using BLOSUM62-based TCRdist between CDR3 peptides within each V-J. Welch's t-statistics and random forest reduced some 510 V-J features to 10 to 15, which were used in a naive Bayes classifier (R e1071). Sample size was not statistically predetermined, and investigators were not blinded to group allocation. TCR Vbeta CDR3 sequencing of around 130 peripheral blood samples (43 ophthalmopathy, roughly 74 hyperthyroidism and approximately 17 progressor patients) is reported in the paper.

The sequence joins TRBV5-1 to TRBJ2-1, and TRBD2 matches 8 of the central bases. Sequenced here: peripheral blood mononuclear cells (PBMCs), sampled at new diagnosis, from a patient treated with antithyroid drugs. This receptor was identified in a woman aged 45-59 years with Graves disease. Donor details come from another sample of the same person, matched by shared clones. The base sequence is TGCGCCAGCAGGGACCCGGGAGGGGTAGCGGGTACAGCCTACAATGAGCAGTTCTTC. This gives the protein CASRDPGGVAGTAYNEQFF. Extended through the reference TRBV5-1 and TRBJ2-1 proteins, this CDR3 yields the full variable domain: KAGVTQTPRYLIKTRGQQVTLSCSPISGHRSVSWYQQTPGQGLQFLFEYFSETQRNKGNFPGRFSGRQFSNSRSEMNVSTLELGDSALYLCASRDPGGVAGTAYNEQFFGPGTRLTVL.